A selection of T cell receptor beta chains follows, all from one sample in a study of CD8 T cells in ankylosing spondylitis. TCRdb reanalysed the 5' RACE reads using MiXCR and keeps one entry per CDR3 protein. The data contain roughly 180,000 distinct CDR3 sequences, approximately 9.9% of them singletons. Material: blood, either unsorted or a sorted T cell fraction (not recorded which). The source of these receptors is a female donor with ankylosing spondylitis or in good health (not recorded which). The CDR3 runs from the conserved cysteine through the conserved F or W. Fields, in order: V gene, clone size, D gene, J gene, CDR3 protein, CDR3 DNA. D genes are given only for firm matches. Not all rows give a size; the values are once, few, many and, for expanded clones, a class.

V gene: TRBV19
clone size: few
D gene: .
J gene: TRBJ1-6
CDR3 protein: CASSLASYNSPLHF
CDR3 DNA: TGTGCCAGTAGTCTGGCCTCCTATAATTCACCCCTCCACTTT

V gene: TRBV6-5
clone size: .
D gene: .
J gene: TRBJ1-5
CDR3 protein: CASSYARRAVYQPQHF
CDR3 DNA: TGTGCCAGCAGTTACGCCAGGAGGGCCGTTTATCAGCCCCAGCATTTT

V gene: TRBV12-3/TRBV12-4
clone size: many
D gene: TRBD1
J gene: TRBJ1-4
CDR3 protein: CASRTRDRANEKLFF
CDR3 DNA: TGTGCCAGCAGGACCAGGGACAGGGCAAATGAAAAACTGTTTTTT

V gene: TRBV7-9
clone size: many
D gene: .
J gene: TRBJ2-1
CDR3 protein: CASSLESNEQFF
CDR3 DNA: TGTGCCAGCAGCTTAGAGTCGAATGAGCAGTTCTTC

V gene: TRBV20-1
clone size: .
D gene: .
J gene: TRBJ2-2
CDR3 protein: CSAITGGGELFF
CDR3 DNA: TGCAGTGCTATCACAGGCGGCGGGGAGCTGTTTTTT

V gene: TRBV7-9
clone size: few
D gene: TRBD2
J gene: TRBJ2-2
CDR3 protein: CASRLAGDTGELFF
CDR3 DNA: TGTGCCAGTCGACTAGCGGGAGACACCGGGGAGCTGTTTTTT

V gene: TRBV6-2/TRBV6-3
clone size: many
D gene: .
J gene: TRBJ2-1
CDR3 protein: CASSYAGNSYNEQFF
CDR3 DNA: TGTGCCAGCAGTTACGCCGGGAACTCCTACAATGAGCAGTTCTTC

V gene: TRBV5-1
clone size: many
D gene: .
J gene: TRBJ2-7
CDR3 protein: CASSLGAGSYEQYF
CDR3 DNA: TGCGCCAGCAGCTTAGGGGCAGGCTCCTACGAGCAGTACTTC

V gene: TRBV29-1
clone size: .
D gene: .
J gene: TRBJ1-2
CDR3 protein: CSLGAAHGYTF
CDR3 DNA: TGCAGCTTGGGGGCAGCTCATGGCTACACCTTC

V gene: TRBV6-2/TRBV6-3
clone size: .
D gene: TRBD2
J gene: TRBJ2-5
CDR3 protein: CASSYSGLAGHETQYF
CDR3 DNA: TGTGCCAGCAGTTACTCGGGACTAGCGGGACACGAGACCCAGTACTTC

V gene: TRBV9
clone size: .
D gene: .
J gene: TRBJ2-2
CDR3 protein: CASTPYDTGELFF
CDR3 DNA: TGTGCCAGCACCCCATATGACACCGGGGAGCTGTTTTTT

V gene: TRBV7-9
clone size: few
D gene: TRBD1
J gene: TRBJ1-2
CDR3 protein: CASSTPNPTGGRDGYTF
CDR3 DNA: TGTGCCAGCAGCACACCAAACCCCACAGGGGGCAGGGATGGCTACACCTTC

V gene: TRBV4-3
clone size: few
D gene: .
J gene: TRBJ2-3
CDR3 protein: CASSQDSYTQYF
CDR3 DNA: TGCGCCAGCAGCCAGGACTCATATACGCAGTATTTT

V gene: TRBV28
clone size: .
D gene: .
J gene: TRBJ2-1
CDR3 protein: CASSWDRPSEDNEQFF
CDR3 DNA: TGTGCCAGCAGTTGGGACCGACCCTCCGAGGACAATGAGCAGTTCTTC

V gene: TRBV5-1
clone size: many
D gene: TRBD2
J gene: TRBJ2-1
CDR3 protein: CASSLNLADYNEQFF
CDR3 DNA: TGCGCCAGCAGCTTGAACCTAGCGGACTACAATGAGCAGTTCTTC

V gene: TRBV7-2
clone size: few
D gene: .
J gene: TRBJ2-5
CDR3 protein: CASSLASWSEWETQYF
CDR3 DNA: TGTGCCAGCAGCTTAGCATCGTGGTCCGAGTGGGAGACCCAGTACTTC

V gene: TRBV4-3
clone size: few
D gene: .
J gene: TRBJ2-3
CDR3 protein: CASSQDPQTYTDTQYF
CDR3 DNA: TGCGCCAGCAGCCAAGATCCCCAGACCTACACAGATACGCAGTATTTT

V gene: TRBV29-1
clone size: .
D gene: .
J gene: TRBJ2-7
CDR3 protein: CSVGRSGRAFYEQYF
CDR3 DNA: TGCAGCGTTGGGAGGTCTGGAAGGGCGTTCTACGAGCAGTACTTC

V gene: TRBV7-9
clone size: many
D gene: TRBD1
J gene: TRBJ2-1
CDR3 protein: CASSQQGASYNEQFF
CDR3 DNA: TGTGCCAGCAGCCAACAGGGGGCGTCCTACAATGAGCAGTTCTTC

V gene: TRBV20-1
clone size: few
D gene: TRBD1
J gene: TRBJ2-1
CDR3 protein: CSAGQGGNNEQFF
CDR3 DNA: TGCAGTGCTGGACAGGGTGGGAACAATGAGCAGTTCTTC